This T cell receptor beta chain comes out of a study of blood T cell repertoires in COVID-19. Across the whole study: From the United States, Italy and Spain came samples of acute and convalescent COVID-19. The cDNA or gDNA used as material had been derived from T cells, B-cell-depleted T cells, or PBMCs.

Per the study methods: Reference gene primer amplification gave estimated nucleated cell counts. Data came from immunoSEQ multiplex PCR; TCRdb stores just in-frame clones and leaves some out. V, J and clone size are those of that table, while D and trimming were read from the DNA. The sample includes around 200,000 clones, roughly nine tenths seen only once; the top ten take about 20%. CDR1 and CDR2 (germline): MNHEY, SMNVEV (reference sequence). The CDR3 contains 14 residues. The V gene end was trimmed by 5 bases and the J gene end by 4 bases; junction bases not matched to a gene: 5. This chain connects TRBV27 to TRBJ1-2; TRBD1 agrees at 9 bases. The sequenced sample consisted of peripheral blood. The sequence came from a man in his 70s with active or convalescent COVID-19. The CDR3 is CASSKRQGGYGYTF. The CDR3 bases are TGTGCCAGCAGTAAAAGACAGGGGGGCTATGGCTACACCTTC.